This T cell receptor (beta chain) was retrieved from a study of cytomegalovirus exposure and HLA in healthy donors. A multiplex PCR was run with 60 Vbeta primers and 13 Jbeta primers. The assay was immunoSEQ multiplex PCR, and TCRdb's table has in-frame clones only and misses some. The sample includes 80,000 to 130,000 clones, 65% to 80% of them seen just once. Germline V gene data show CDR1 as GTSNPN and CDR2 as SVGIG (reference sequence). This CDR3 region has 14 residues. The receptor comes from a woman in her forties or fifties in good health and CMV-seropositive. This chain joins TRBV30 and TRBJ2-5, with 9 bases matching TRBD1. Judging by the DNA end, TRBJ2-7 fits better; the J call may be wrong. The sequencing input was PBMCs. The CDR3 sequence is CAWSYPDRGHEQYF. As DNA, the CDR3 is TGTGCCTGGAGTTATCCGGACAGGGGCCACGAGCAGTACTTC.